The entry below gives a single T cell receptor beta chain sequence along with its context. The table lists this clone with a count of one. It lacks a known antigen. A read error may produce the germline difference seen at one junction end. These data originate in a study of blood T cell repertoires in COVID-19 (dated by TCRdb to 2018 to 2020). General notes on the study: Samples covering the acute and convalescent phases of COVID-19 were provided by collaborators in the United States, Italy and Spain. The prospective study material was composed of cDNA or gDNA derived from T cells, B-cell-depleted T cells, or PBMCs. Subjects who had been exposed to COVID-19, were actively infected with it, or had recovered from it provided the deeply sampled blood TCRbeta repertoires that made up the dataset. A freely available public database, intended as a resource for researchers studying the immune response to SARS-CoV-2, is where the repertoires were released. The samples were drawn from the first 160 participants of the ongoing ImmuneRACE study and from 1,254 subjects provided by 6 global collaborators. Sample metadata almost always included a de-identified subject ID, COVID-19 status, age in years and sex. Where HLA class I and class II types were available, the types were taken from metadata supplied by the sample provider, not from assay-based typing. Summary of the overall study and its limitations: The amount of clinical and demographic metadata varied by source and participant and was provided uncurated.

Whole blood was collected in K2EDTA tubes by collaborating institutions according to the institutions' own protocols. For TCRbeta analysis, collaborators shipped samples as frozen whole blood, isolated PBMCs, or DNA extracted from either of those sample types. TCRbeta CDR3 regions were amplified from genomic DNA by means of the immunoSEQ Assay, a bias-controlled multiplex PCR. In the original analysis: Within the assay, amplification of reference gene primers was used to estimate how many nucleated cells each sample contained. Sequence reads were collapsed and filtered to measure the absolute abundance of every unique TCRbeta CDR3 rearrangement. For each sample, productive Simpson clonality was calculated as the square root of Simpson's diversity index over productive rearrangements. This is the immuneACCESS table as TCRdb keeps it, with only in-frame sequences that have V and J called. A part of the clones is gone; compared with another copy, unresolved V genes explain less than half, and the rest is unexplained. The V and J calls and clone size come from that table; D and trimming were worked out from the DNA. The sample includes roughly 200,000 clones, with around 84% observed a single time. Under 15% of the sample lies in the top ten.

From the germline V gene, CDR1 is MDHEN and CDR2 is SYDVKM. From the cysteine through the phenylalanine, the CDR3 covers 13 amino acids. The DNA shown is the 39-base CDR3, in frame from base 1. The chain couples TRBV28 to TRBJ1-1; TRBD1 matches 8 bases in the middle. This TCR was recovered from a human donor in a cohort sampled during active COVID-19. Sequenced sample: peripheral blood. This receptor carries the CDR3 CASSATDRASRIF. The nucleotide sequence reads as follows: TGTGCCAGCAGTGCCACGGACAGGGCATCGAGGATCTTT.